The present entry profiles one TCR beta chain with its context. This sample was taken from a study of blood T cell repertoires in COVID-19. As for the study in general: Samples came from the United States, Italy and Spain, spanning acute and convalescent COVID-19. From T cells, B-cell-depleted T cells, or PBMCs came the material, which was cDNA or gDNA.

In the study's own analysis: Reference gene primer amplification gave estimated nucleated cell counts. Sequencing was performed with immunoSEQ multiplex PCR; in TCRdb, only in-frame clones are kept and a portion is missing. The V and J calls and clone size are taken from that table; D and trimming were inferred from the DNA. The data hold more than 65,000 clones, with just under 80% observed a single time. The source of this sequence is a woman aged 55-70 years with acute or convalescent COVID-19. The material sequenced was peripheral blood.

In DNA, the CDR3 is TGTGCCAGCAGCTTAGTCCCAGGAACCTATGGCTACACCTTC. This codes for CASSLVPGTYGYTF. The chain has TRBV7-9 and TRBJ1-2; D gene ambiguous. This CDR3 is built from 14 residues. Per germline, CDR1 SEHNR and CDR2 FQNEAQ (reference sequence). The V and J ends lost 1 base and 4 bases respectively, with 10 bases between them. Together with reference TRBV7-9 and TRBJ1-2, the CDR3 gives the full variable domain: DTGVSQNPRHKITKRGQNVTFRCDPISEHNRLYWYRQTLGQGPEFLTYFQNEAQLEKSRLLSDRFSAERPKGSFSTLEIQRTEQGDSAMYLCASSLVPGTYGYTFGSGTRLTVV.